This paragraph reports one T cell receptor beta chain. CDR3 length equals 15 residues. Per germline, CDR1 KGHSH and CDR2 LQKENI. V shed 5 bases and J 5 bases; nucleotides not matched to a gene: 5. Relapses following autologous stem cell transplantation were seen in all patients, with brentuximab vedotin exposure varying. The data stem from a study of PD-1 blockade in classical Hodgkin lymphoma. The assay was immunoSEQ multiplex PCR, and TCRdb's table has in-frame clones only and misses some. The repertoire holds fewer than 90,000 clones, with 90% to 95% as singletons. J is TRBJ1-6 and V is TRBV18; TRBD1 agrees at 8 bases. The clonotype comes from a human donor with classical Hodgkin lymphoma. The material sequenced was peripheral blood mononuclear cells (PBMCs), taken at baseline. The CDR3 coding sequence is TGTGCCAGCTCAGGATCAGGGGGCGATAATTCACCCCTCCACTTT. Amino acid sequence: CASSGSGGDNSPLHF.